Each of the 24 T cell receptor beta chains below was sequenced from the same sample in a study of T cell clones after liver transplantation. Produced via immunoSEQ multiplex PCR; TCRdb's table is partial and in-frame only. The table shows 55,000 to 70,000 clones, with about 92% occurring only once. Specimen: CD4+ T cells from blood, collected less than 27 months after liver transplant. The receptors were gathered from a human patient who received a liver transplant. A subset of T cells may come from the graft donor.

The J gene is TRBJ1-1, the V gene TRBV9; 7 bases align to TRBD1. This CDR3 is 14 amino acids long. CDR1 and CDR2 (germline): SGDLS, YYNGEE. With V trimmed by 4 bases and J by 5 bases, 8 bases remained unmatched. This chain's CDR3 is CASSPQGLATEAFF. As DNA, the CDR3 is TGTGCCAGCAGCCCACAGGGGTTGGCGACTGAAGCTTTCTTT. Full variable domain (rest looked up from reference TRBV9 and TRBJ1-1): DSGVTQTPKHLITATGQRVTLRCSPRSGDLSVYWYQQSLDQGLQFLIQYYNGEERAKGNILERFSAQQFPDLHSELNLSSLELGDSALYFCASSPQGLATEAFFGQGTRLTVV.

In this sample, this clone turned up a few times. The chain links TRBV6-1 to TRBJ2-2, with 10 bases fitting TRBD1. This CDR3 has 16 residues. With V trimmed by 4 bases and J by 4 bases, 6 bases remained unmatched. CDR1 MNHNS and CDR2 SASEGT come from the germline V gene. The CDR3 nucleotides read TGTGCCAGCAGTGTAACCGGGACAGGGGTCACCGGGGAGCTGTTTTTT. Its protein is CASSVTGTGVTGELFF.

This clone was detected a few times. The V and J genes are TRBV19 and TRBJ2-1; no definite D call. The CDR3 extends over 17 amino acids. Germline assignment: CDR1 LNHDA and CDR2 SQIVND (reference sequence). V was cut by 5 bases and J by 0 bases, with 17 bases left in between. As DNA, the CDR3 is TGTGCCAGTAGTCGGGCGACTGGGCACAGCTCCTACAATGAGCAGTTCTTC. Translation gives CASSRATGHSSYNEQFF. The full variable domain, with the rest looked up from reference TRBV19 and TRBJ2-1, is DGGITQSPKYLFRKEGQNVTLSCEQNLNHDAMYWYRQDPGQGLRLIYYSQIVNDFQKGDIAEGYSVSREKKESFPLTVTSAQKNPTAFYLCASSRATGHSSYNEQFFGPGTRLTVL.

The chain carries TRBV19 and TRBJ1-4; D gene ambiguous. The CDR3 spans 14 residues. V lost 0 bases to trimming and J lost 4 bases, with 6 bases between them. Germline V gene sequence: CDR1 LNHDA, CDR2 SQIVND (reference sequence). For the CDR3, the DNA is TGTGCCAGTAGTATAGACGGTCTTAATGAAAAACTGTTTTTT. This encodes CASSIDGLNEKLFF. The full variable domain, completed using reference TRBV19 and TRBJ1-4, is DGGITQSPKYLFRKEGQNVTLSCEQNLNHDAMYWYRQDPGQGLRLIYYSQIVNDFQKGDIAEGYSVSREKKESFPLTVTSAQKNPTAFYLCASSIDGLNEKLFFGSGTQLSVL.

CDR3 nucleotide sequence: TGTGCCTGGAGTGTACACGGGAGCGGGACCGGGGAGCTGTTTTTT. Amino acids: CAWSVHGSGTGELFF. The chain uses TRBV30 and TRBJ2-2; a possible D gene is TRBD2 (6 bases). Trimming pared 0 bases from V and 5 bases from J, leaving 13 bases between. The germline V gene has CDR1 GTSNPN and CDR2 SVGIG (reference sequence). The CDR3 runs to 15 residues. Based on the CDR3 plus reference TRBV30 and TRBJ2-2, the full variable domain is SQTIHQWPATLVQPVGSPLSLECTVEGTSNPNLYWYRQAAGRGLQLLFYSVGIGQISSEVPQNLSASRPQDRQFILSSKKLLLSDSGFYLCAWSVHGSGTGELFFGEGSRLTVL.

This clone was seen only a few times. The CDR3 loop reads CASSPGTGLSSGNTIYF. CDR3 DNA: TGCGCCAGCAGCCCAGGGACAGGGTTGAGCTCTGGAAACACCATATATTTT. The V gene is TRBV5-1, the J gene TRBJ1-3; 9 nucleotides align to TRBD1. V dropped 4 bases and J dropped 0; count of bases not matched to a gene: 8. The germline gives CDR1 SGHRS, CDR2 YFSETQ. The CDR3 spans 17 residues.

The chain combines TRBV2 with TRBJ2-5; D ambiguous. The CDR3 runs to 13 residues. Germline V gene lookup returns CDR1 SNHLY and CDR2 FYNNEI. V was trimmed by 6 bases and J by 5 bases, leaving 13 bases between them. The CDR3 sequence: CASSAASRETQYF. CDR3 DNA sequence: TGTGCCAGCAGCGCCGCCTCCAGGGAGACCCAGTACTTC.

The chain employs TRBV11-3 and TRBJ2-7, with TRBD2 identical over 8 bases. Germline assignment: CDR1 SGHNT and CDR2 YENEEA. The CDR3 covers 15 residues. Unmatched junction bases numbered 8, after V lost 5 bases and J lost 2 bases. CDR3 sequence (DNA): TGTGCCAGCAGCCCCGGGACTAGTACCACCTACGAGCAGTACTTC. This gives the protein CASSPGTSTTYEQYF.

This clone was observed once. This chain joins TRBV11-2 and TRBJ1-2, with 7 nucleotides matching TRBD1. The germline gives CDR1 SGHAT, CDR2 FQNNGV. This CDR3 has 14 residues. After removal of 4 bases from V and 4 bases from J, the junction contained 6 bases not matched to a gene. CDR3 sequence reads: CASSSLGQRYGYTF. The CDR3 DNA reads as TGTGCCAGCAGCTCTCTGGGACAGCGCTATGGCTACACCTTC.

The chain employs TRBV4-2 and TRBJ2-7, with 8 bases matching TRBD2. Losses at the gene ends were 0 bases for V and 5 bases for J; bases not matched to a gene: 0. The length of the CDR3 is 13 residues. In germline, CDR1 is LGHNA, CDR2 YNFKEQ. The CDR3 region is CASSQEAGDEQYF. For the CDR3, the DNA is TGTGCCAGCAGCCAAGAAGCGGGAGACGAGCAGTACTTC.

This clone has more than one count but fewer than ten. This rearrangement joins TRBV5-1 to TRBJ1-2, with a possible D match to TRBD1 (5 bases). V was cut by 3 bases and J by 7 bases, with 16 bases left in between. In germline, CDR1 is SGHRS, CDR2 YFSETQ. This CDR3 has 14 residues. CDR3 nucleotides: TGCGCCAGCAGCTCCGGGACTGGAGCCAGTGGCTACACCTTC. It yields the protein CASSSGTGASGYTF.

The genes are TRBV7-2 and TRBJ1-4, with D possibly being TRBD1 (5 bases). Per germline, CDR1 SGHTA and CDR2 FQGNSA. The CDR3 contains 14 residues. V dropped 2 bases and J dropped 7 bases, with 11 bases sitting between them. CDR3 sequence (DNA): TGTGCCAGCAGCTTACAGGGAAGTGGTGAAAAACTGTTTTTT. This encodes CASSLQGSGEKLFF.

The V gene is TRBV7-2, the J gene TRBJ2-7; D ambiguous. The germline V gene has CDR1 SGHTA and CDR2 FQGNSA. CDR3 length: 14 residues. Trimming took off 2 bases at V and 7 bases at J, with 15 bases between the two ends. The CDR3 protein is CASSLWGPTTEQYF. The CDR3 DNA sequence: TGTGCCAGCAGCTTATGGGGTCCGACGACGGAGCAGTACTTC.

The V gene is TRBV15, the J gene TRBJ1-3, with D maybe TRBD1 (6 bases). The CDR3 has 17 residues. The germline V gene has CDR1 LNHNV and CDR2 YYDKDF (reference sequence). Trimming took 5 bases from V and 4 from J, leaving 21 bases between them. The CDR3 DNA is TGTGCCACCAGCGTAACCGGGACACTCATCCCCGGAAACACCATATATTTT. It specifies CATSVTGTLIPGNTIYF.

The V and J genes are TRBV18 and TRBJ2-1; D gene unclear. Trimming took off 3 bases at V and 9 bases at J, with 15 bases between the two ends. This CDR3 is 14 amino acids long. CDR1 is KGHSH, CDR2 LQKENI, per germline. CDR3 bases: TGTGCCAGCTCACCCCTCGATATCTTAGGTGAGCAGTTCTTC. This translates into CASSPLDILGEQFF.

This rearrangement joins TRBV5-4 to TRBJ2-5; tentatively, D is TRBD2 (5 bases). The CDR3 length is 14 residues. V lost 2 bases and J 2 bases, leaving 10 bases between the germline ends. Germline V gene data show CDR1 as SGHNT and CDR2 as YYREEE (reference sequence). For the CDR3, the DNA is TGTGCCAGCAGCTTCCAATCGGGGCAAGAGACCCAGTACTTC. The encoded protein is CASSFQSGQETQYF.

This clone was counted once. The chain employs TRBV6-6 and TRBJ2-1, with TRBD1 identical over 7 bases. J gave up 0 bases and V 10 bases, and 3 bases lay outside the gene matches. Germline V gene lookup returns CDR1 MNHNY and CDR2 SVGAGI (reference sequence). The CDR3 totals 13 residues. CDR3 sequence (DNA): TGTGCCACTAGGACAGGCTCCTACAATGAGCAGTTCTTC. It yields the protein CATRTGSYNEQFF.

The chain recombines TRBV30 with TRBJ2-5; 7 bases are a match to TRBD1. V lost 2 bases to trimming and J lost 5 bases; unmatched junction nucleotides: 5. There are 13 residues in the CDR3. From germline, CDR1 is GTSNPN and CDR2 SVGIG (reference sequence). The chain's CDR3 is CAWSKGGVETQYF. The CDR3 DNA follows: TGTGCCTGGAGTAAAGGGGGCGTGGAGACCCAGTACTTC.

The chain recombines TRBV6-1 with TRBJ1-1; a weak D match, TRBD1 (5 bases). The CDR3 contains 13 residues. Deletions cut 10 bases from V and 2 bases from J, with 14 bases between. Germline CDR1 reads MNHNS; CDR2 reads SASEGT. This chain's CDR3 is CAIQDRLNTEAFF. Here the CDR3 DNA reads TGTGCCATCCAAGACAGACTTAACACTGAAGCTTTCTTT.

This chain uses TRBV12-5 with TRBJ2-3; 9 bases line up with TRBD1. From germline, CDR1 is LGHNT and CDR2 FRNRAP. Germline trimming cut 3 bases from V and 5 bases from J; bases unmatched to any gene: 3. The CDR3 totals 14 residues. The CDR3 loop reads CASGLTGGGDTQYF. For the CDR3, the DNA is TGTGCTAGTGGTTTAACAGGGGGCGGAGATACGCAGTATTTT.

The sample holds one count of this clone. The rearrangement links TRBV9 to TRBJ2-1, with 7 bases matching TRBD1. V lost 3 bases and J lost 6; bases outside the gene matches: 6. This CDR3 region has 14 residues. The germline V gene has CDR1 SGDLS and CDR2 YYNGEE. CDR3 DNA sequence: TGTGCCAGCAGCGGCCGGGACAGATCCAATGAGCAGTTCTTC. Its translation is CASSGRDRSNEQFF.

V gene TRBV2 combines with J gene TRBJ2-5, with D hard to call. Germline V CDR1 and CDR2: SNHLY, FYNNEI. Trimming shortened V by 4 bases and J by 5 bases, and 14 bases separated the two germline ends. The CDR3 has 14 residues. The chain's CDR3 is CASSVALGGETQYF. CDR3 sequence (DNA): TGTGCCAGCAGTGTGGCCCTAGGTGGGGAGACCCAGTACTTC.

The chain carries TRBV5-1 and TRBJ2-1; D uncertain. The CDR3 length is 13 residues. V lost 0 bases and J lost 7, with 8 bases in between. Looked up from germline, CDR1 is SGHRS and CDR2 is YFSETQ. The DNA for the CDR3 is TGCGCCAGCAGCTTGGCCGCGGCTAATGAGCAGTTCTTC. This translates into CASSLAAANEQFF.

The chain couples TRBV2 to TRBJ1-2; D remains unclear. Germline CDR1 is SNHLY and CDR2 is FYNNEI. V lost 7 bases to trimming and J lost 4 bases, with 10 bases between them. The CDR3 contains 12 residues. The CDR3 DNA sequence: TGTGCCAGCAATGTATTGGGCTATGGCTACACCTTC. It encodes CASNVLGYGYTF.